This T cell receptor (beta chain) was profiled in a study of blood T cell repertoires in COVID-19. Study summary: There were acute and convalescent COVID-19 samples, and they came from the United States, Italy and Spain. In each case, the material was cDNA or gDNA derived from T cells, B-cell-depleted T cells, or PBMCs.

Produced via immunoSEQ multiplex PCR; TCRdb's table is partial and in-frame only. The table shows 90,000 to 140,000 clones, with roughly 80% occurring only once. Unmatched junction bases numbered 7, after V lost 7 bases and J lost 10 bases. Germline CDR1 is SQVTM and CDR2 is ANQGSEA. The CDR3 extends over 12 amino acids. The sequence was collected from a woman aged 70-85 years with acute or convalescent COVID-19. Sequencing input: peripheral blood. The rearrangement links TRBV29-1 to TRBJ1-2; 12 bases match TRBD1. The CDR3 sequence: CSGRTGQGAYTF. Written as DNA, the CDR3 is TGCAGCGGACGTACGGGACAGGGGGCCTACACCTTC.